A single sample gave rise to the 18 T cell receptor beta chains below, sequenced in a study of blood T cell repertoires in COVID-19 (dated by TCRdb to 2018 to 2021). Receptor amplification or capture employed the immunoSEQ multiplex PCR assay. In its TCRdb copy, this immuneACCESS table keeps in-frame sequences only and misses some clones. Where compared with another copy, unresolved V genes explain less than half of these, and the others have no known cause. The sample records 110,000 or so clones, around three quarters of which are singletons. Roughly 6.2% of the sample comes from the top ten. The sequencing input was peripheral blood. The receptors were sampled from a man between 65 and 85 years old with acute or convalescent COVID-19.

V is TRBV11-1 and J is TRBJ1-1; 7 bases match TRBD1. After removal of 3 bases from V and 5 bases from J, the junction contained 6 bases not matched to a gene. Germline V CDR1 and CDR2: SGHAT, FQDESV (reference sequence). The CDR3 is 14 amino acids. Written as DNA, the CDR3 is TGTGCCAGCAGCTTCGAACAGGGGTGGACTGAAGCTTTCTTT. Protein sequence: CASSFEQGWTEAFF. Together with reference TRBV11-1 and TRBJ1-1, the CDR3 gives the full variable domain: EAEVAQSPRYKITEKSQAVAFWCDPISGHATLYWYRQILGQGPELLVQFQDESVVDDSQLPKDRFSAERLKGVDSTLKIQPAELGDSAMYLCASSFEQGWTEAFFGQGTRLTVV.

CDR3 in DNA: TGTGCCAGCAGCTTAAGATCGGCGCTAGCGGGATTCACCGGGGAGCTGTTTTTT. Translated, it gives CASSLRSALAGFTGELFF. This chain connects TRBV7-2 to TRBJ2-2; 9 nucleotides align to TRBD2. V was pared by 2 bases and J by 4 bases, with 11 bases of the junction left unmatched. Germline assignment: CDR1 SGHTA and CDR2 FQGNSA. This CDR3 comprises 18 residues.

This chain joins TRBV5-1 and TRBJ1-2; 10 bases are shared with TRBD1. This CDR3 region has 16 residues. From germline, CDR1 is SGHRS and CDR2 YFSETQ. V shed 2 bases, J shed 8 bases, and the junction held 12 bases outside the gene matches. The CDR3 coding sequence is TGCGCCAGCAGCTTAGAACCGACAGGGGGCGAAGAGGGCTACACCTTC. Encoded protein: CASSLEPTGGEEGYTF.

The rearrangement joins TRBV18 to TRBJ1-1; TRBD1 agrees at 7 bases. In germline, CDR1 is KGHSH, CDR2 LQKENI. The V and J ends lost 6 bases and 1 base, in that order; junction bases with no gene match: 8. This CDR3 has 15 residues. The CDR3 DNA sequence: TGTGCCAGCTCTTGGGCCGGGACAGAGAACACTGAAGCTTTCTTT. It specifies CASSWAGTENTEAFF.

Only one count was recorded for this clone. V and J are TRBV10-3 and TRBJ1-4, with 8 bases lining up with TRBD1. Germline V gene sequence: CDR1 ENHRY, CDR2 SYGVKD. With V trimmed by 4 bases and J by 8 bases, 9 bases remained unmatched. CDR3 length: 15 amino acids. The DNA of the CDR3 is TGTGCCATCAGTGCGGGGACAGGAGGTTCGGAAAAACTGTTTTTT. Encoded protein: CAISAGTGGSEKLFF.

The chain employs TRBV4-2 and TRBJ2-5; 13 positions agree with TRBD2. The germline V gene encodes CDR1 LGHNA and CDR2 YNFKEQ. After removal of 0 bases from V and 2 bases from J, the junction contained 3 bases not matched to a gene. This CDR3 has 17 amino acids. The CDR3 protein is CASSQELAGGIQETQYF. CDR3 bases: TGTGCCAGCAGCCAAGAACTAGCGGGGGGGATTCAAGAGACCCAGTACTTC.

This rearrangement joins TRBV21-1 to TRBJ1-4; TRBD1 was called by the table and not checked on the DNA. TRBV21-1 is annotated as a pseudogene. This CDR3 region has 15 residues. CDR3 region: CASSKVVGVCEKLFF. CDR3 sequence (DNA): TGTGCCAGCAGCAAAGTGGTAGGGGTGTGTGAAAAACTGTTTTTT.

CDR3 loop: CASSAGTGDGYTF. CDR3 in DNA: TGTGCCAGCAGTGCAGGGACAGGGGACGGCTACACCTTC. This chain uses TRBV6-4 with TRBJ1-2, with 10 bases identical to TRBD1. This CDR3 is built from 13 residues. V lost 4 bases, J lost 8 bases, and 4 bases stayed unmatched. CDR1 is MRHNA, CDR2 SNTAGT, per germline.

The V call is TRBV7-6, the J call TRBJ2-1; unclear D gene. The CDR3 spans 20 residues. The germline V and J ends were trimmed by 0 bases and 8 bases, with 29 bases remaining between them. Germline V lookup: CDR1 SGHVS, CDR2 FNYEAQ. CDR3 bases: TGTGCCAGCAGCTTAGCCTCCTCAAACAGTGACCACCAGTCTTTGGATGAGCAGTTCTTC. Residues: CASSLASSNSDHQSLDEQFF.

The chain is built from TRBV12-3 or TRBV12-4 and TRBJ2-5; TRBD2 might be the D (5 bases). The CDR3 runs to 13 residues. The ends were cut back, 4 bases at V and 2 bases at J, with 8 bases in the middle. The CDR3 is CASSSGYQETQYF. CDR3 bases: TGTGCCAGCAGTTCGGGATATCAAGAGACCCAGTACTTC.

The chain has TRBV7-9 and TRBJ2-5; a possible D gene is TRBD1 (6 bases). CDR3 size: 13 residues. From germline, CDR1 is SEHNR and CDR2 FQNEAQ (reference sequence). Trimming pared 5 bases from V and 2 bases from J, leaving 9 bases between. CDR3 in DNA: TGTGCCAGCAGCCGCGGACAGCAAGAGACCCAGTACTTC. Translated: CASSRGQQETQYF.

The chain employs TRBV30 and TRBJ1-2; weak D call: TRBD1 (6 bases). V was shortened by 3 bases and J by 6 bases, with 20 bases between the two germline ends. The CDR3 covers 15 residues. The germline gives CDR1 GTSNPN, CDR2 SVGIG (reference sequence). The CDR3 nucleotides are TGTGCCTGGAGCCCCCGAACAGGGAGTCTTAATGGCTACACCTTC. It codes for CAWSPRTGSLNGYTF.

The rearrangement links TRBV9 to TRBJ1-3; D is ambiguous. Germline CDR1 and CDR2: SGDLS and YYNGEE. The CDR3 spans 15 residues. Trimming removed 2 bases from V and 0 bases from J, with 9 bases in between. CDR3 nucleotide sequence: TGTGCCAGCAGCGTCACGGGGAGCTCTGGAAACACCATATATTTT. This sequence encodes CASSVTGSSGNTIYF.

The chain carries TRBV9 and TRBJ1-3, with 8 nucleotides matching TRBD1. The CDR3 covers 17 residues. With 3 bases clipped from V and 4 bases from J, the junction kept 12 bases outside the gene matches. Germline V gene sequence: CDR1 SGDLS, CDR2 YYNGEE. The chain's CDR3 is CASSATSGGAGGNTIYF. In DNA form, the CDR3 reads TGTGCCAGCAGCGCAACTTCAGGGGGCGCGGGAGGAAACACCATATATTTT.

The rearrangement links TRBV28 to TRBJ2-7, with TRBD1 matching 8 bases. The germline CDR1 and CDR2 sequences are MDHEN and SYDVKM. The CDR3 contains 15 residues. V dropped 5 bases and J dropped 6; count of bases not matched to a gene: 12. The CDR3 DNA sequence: TGTGCCAGCAGTGCTGGACAGGGTTTGACTGGCGAGCAGTACTTC. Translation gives CASSAGQGLTGEQYF.

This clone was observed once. CDR3 region: CASSFERGETQYF. CDR3 DNA: TGTGCCAGCAGCTTCGAGCGAGGAGAGACCCAGTACTTC. The chain combines TRBV5-4 with TRBJ2-5; D is unclear. The V end lost 2 bases, the J end lost 4 bases, and 9 bases lay between the germline ends. The CDR3 totals 13 residues. The germline gives CDR1 SGHNT, CDR2 YYREEE (reference sequence).

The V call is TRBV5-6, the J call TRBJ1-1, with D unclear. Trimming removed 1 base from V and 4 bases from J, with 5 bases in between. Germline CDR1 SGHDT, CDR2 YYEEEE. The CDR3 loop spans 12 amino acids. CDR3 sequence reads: CASSLQVTEAFF. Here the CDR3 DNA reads TGTGCCAGCAGCTTGCAGGTCACTGAAGCTTTCTTT.

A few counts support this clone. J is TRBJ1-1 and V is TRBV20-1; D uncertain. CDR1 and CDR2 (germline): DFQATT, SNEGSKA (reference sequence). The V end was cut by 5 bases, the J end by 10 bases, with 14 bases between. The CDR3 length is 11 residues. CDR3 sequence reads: CSAQSMNRAFF. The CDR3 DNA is TGCAGTGCTCAAAGTATGAACAGAGCTTTCTTT.